The 18 T cell receptor beta chains reported below all come from one sample, sequenced in a study of blood T cell repertoires in COVID-19. Clones were sequenced by immunoSEQ multiplex PCR, and TCRdb holds only the in-frame ones, with some missing. The data show approximately 260,000 clones, around nine tenths seen once. Source material: peripheral blood. The receptor source for this set is a woman in her seventies with COVID-19, enrolled during active disease.

V is TRBV3-1 (or the pseudogene TRBV3-2) and J is TRBJ2-2, with D perhaps matching TRBD1 (6 bases). The germline V gene has CDR1 LGHDT and CDR2 YNNKEL (reference sequence). Trimming took off 4 bases at V and 4 bases at J, with 13 bases between the two ends. The CDR3 length is 15 residues. The CDR3 sequence: CASSLTSGVTGELFF. DNA of the CDR3: TGTGCCAGCAGCCTTACGTCAGGGGTCACCGGGGAGCTGTTTTTT.

This chain connects TRBV9 to TRBJ2-2; 7 nucleotides line up with TRBD2. V gave up 2 bases and J gave up 5 bases; unmatched junction bases: 0. CDR3 size: 13 residues. Germline V gene data show CDR1 as SGDLS and CDR2 as YYNGEE. The CDR3 region is CASSVGGTGELFF. In nucleotides, the CDR3 is TGTGCCAGCAGCGTCGGGGGGACCGGGGAGCTGTTTTTT.

The rearrangement uses TRBV5-1 and TRBJ2-1, with 9 bases identical to TRBD2. With V trimmed by 4 bases and J by 8 bases, 7 bases remained unmatched. CDR1 and CDR2 (germline): SGHRS, YFSETQ. The CDR3 runs to 14 residues. The DNA of the CDR3 is TGCGCCAGCAGCATCCCTATAGCGGGAGATGAGCAGTTCTTC. Its protein product is CASSIPIAGDEQFF.

The gene calls are TRBV2 and TRBJ2-7; TRBD2 matches at 9 bases. CDR3 length equals 16 residues. The germline V gene has CDR1 SNHLY and CDR2 FYNNEI. J gave up 4 bases and V 8 bases, and 15 bases lay outside the gene matches. CDR3 in DNA: TGTGCCAGCCGAGACGGTGGGGCCAGCGGGAGGTACGAGCAGTACTTC. As protein: CASRDGGASGRYEQYF.

This clone turned up a few times. The CDR3 bases are TGTGCCAGCAGCGCCAGTGATGGCTACACCTTC. This gives the protein CASSASDGYTF. This chain uses TRBV7-9 with TRBJ1-2; D remains ambiguous. Deletions cut 5 bases from V and 6 bases from J, with 7 bases between. Germline V gene lookup returns CDR1 SEHNR and CDR2 FQNEAQ (reference sequence). The length of the CDR3 is 11 residues.

To note about this clone: This sample also contains other DNA sequences that code for the same CDR3. The chain uses TRBV3-1 (or the pseudogene TRBV3-2) and TRBJ2-1; no clear D gene. The CDR3 consists of 12 residues. Trimming took 3 bases from V and 6 from J, leaving 6 bases between them. Germline V gene sequence: CDR1 LGHDT, CDR2 YNNKEL (reference sequence). Here the CDR3 DNA reads TGTGCCAGCAGCCAGGCCTTCAATGAGCAGTTCTTC. It translates to CASSQAFNEQFF.

The chain joins TRBV3-1 (or the pseudogene TRBV3-2) to TRBJ2-6; 8 nucleotides line up with TRBD1. Looked up from germline, CDR1 is LGHDT and CDR2 is YNNKEL (reference sequence). Germline trimming cut 5 bases from V and 0 bases from J; bases unmatched to any gene: 6. The CDR3 runs to 17 residues. As DNA, the CDR3 is TGTGCCAGCAGCTCCAGACAGGGGACCTCTGGGGCCAACGTCCTGACTTTC. It encodes CASSSRQGTSGANVLTF.

This chain joins TRBV10-3 and TRBJ1-1; 7 bases agree with TRBD1. The CDR3 spans 15 residues. After removal of 4 bases from V and 1 base from J, the junction contained 6 bases not matched to a gene. Germline V gene data show CDR1 as ENHRY and CDR2 as SYGVKD. This CDR3 reads CAISGVRGANTEAFF. CDR3 bases: TGTGCCATCAGTGGGGTCAGGGGGGCGAACACTGAAGCTTTCTTT.

This chain joins TRBV7-2 and TRBJ1-2, with no clear D. The V end was cut by 2 bases, the J end by 7 bases, with 8 bases between. Looked up from germline, CDR1 is SGHTA and CDR2 is FQGNSA. The CDR3 has 12 residues. The CDR3 bases are TGTGCCAGCAGCTTAACGGTTGGTGGCTACACCTTC. It encodes CASSLTVGGYTF.

The chain combines TRBV7-2 with TRBJ2-1; 7 bases align to TRBD2. This CDR3 has 16 residues. Germline assignment: CDR1 SGHTA and CDR2 FQGNSA. V dropped 0 bases and J dropped 3; count of bases not matched to a gene: 5. The CDR3 here is CASSLAGGTVYNEQFF. The CDR3 DNA is TGTGCCAGCAGCTTAGCGGGGGGGACTGTCTACAATGAGCAGTTCTTC. Based on the CDR3 plus reference TRBV7-2 and TRBJ2-1, the full variable domain is GAGVSQSPSNKVTEKGKDVELRCDPISGHTALYWYRQSLGQGLEFLIYFQGNSAPDKSGLPSDRFSAERTGGSVSTLTIQRTQQEDSAVYLCASSLAGGTVYNEQFFGPGTRLTVL.

The rearrangement joins TRBV19 to TRBJ2-6, with D perhaps TRBD1 (5 bases). From germline, CDR1 is LNHDA and CDR2 SQIVND (reference sequence). The CDR3 contains 15 residues. V lost 1 base and J lost 2, with 6 bases in between. DNA for the CDR3: TGTGCCAGTAGTATAGCAGGGACTGGGGCCAACGTCCTGACTTTC. Protein: CASSIAGTGANVLTF. The full variable domain, with the rest looked up from reference TRBV19 and TRBJ2-6, is DGGITQSPKYLFRKEGQNVTLSCEQNLNHDAMYWYRQDPGQGLRLIYYSQIVNDFQKGDIAEGYSVSREKKESFPLTVTSAQKNPTAFYLCASSIAGTGANVLTFGAGSRLTVL.

This clone has only a few counts. The rearrangement links TRBV9 to TRBJ1-1, with TRBD1 as a possible D gene (5 bases). CDR3 size: 14 residues. Germline V gene data show CDR1 as SGDLS and CDR2 as YYNGEE. V was clipped by 6 bases and J by 1 base, with 13 bases between them. CDR3 sequence (DNA): TGTGCCAGCAACCCTCGGGGGGAGAACACTGAAGCTTTCTTT. Its protein is CASNPRGENTEAFF.

The genes are TRBV5-1 and TRBJ1-2; 9 bases are a match to TRBD1. The CDR3 loop spans 15 amino acids. Looked up from germline, CDR1 is SGHRS and CDR2 is YFSETQ. V shed 1 base and J 8 bases; nucleotides not matched to a gene: 9. CDR3 in amino acids: CASSLSTGGAEGYTF. The CDR3 nucleotides read TGCGCCAGCAGCTTGAGTACAGGGGGCGCGGAAGGCTACACCTTC.

J is TRBJ2-7 and V is TRBV30; 8 bases line up with TRBD1. Looked up from germline, CDR1 is GTSNPN and CDR2 is SVGIG (reference sequence). With 2 bases clipped from V and 2 bases from J, the junction kept 5 bases outside the gene matches. This CDR3 has 14 amino acids. The CDR3 DNA follows: TGTGCCTGGAGTTGGAGCAGGGGGCCCTACGAGCAGTACTTC. This sequence encodes CAWSWSRGPYEQYF.

This chain links TRBV5-1 with TRBJ1-2, with 11 bases lining up with TRBD1. The CDR3 loop spans 16 amino acids. After removal of 4 bases from V and 10 bases from J, the junction contained 15 bases not matched to a gene. CDR1 and CDR2 (germline): SGHRS, YFSETQ. The CDR3 sequence is CASSKWTGGEPSLYTF. CDR3 sequence (DNA): TGCGCCAGCAGCAAATGGACAGGGGGCGAACCCTCACTCTACACCTTC.

This clone was detected many times. Written as DNA, the CDR3 is TGTGCCAGCAACAGACAGGGAGAGAACACTGAAGCTTTCTTT. This translates into CASNRQGENTEAFF. This chain uses TRBV11-2 with TRBJ1-1, with 7 nucleotides matching TRBD1. The germline V gene has CDR1 SGHAT and CDR2 FQNNGV. This CDR3 has 14 amino acids. J gave up 1 base and V 7 bases, and 6 bases lay outside the gene matches.

V and J are TRBV9 and TRBJ2-7, with 14 bases fitting TRBD2. Germline trimming cut 1 base from V and 5 bases from J; bases unmatched to any gene: 2. CDR3 length: 15 amino acids. Germline CDR1 is SGDLS and CDR2 is YYNGEE. The CDR3 sequence is CASSVQGLAGDEQYF. CDR3 nucleotides: TGTGCCAGCAGCGTACAGGGACTAGCGGGAGACGAGCAGTACTTC.

J is TRBJ2-2 and V is TRBV18; the D is unclear. The germline V and J ends were trimmed by 2 bases and 5 bases, with 9 bases remaining between them. This CDR3 has 14 amino acids. Germline lookup yields CDR1 KGHSH and CDR2 LQKENI. In DNA form, the CDR3 reads TGTGCCAGCTCACCAATAGAGGAGACCGGGGAGCTGTTTTTT. Protein: CASSPIEETGELFF. The whole variable domain, remainder taken from reference TRBV18 and TRBJ2-2, is NAGVMQNPRHLVRRRGQEARLRCSPMKGHSHVYWYRQLPEEGLKFMVYLQKENIIDESGMPKERFSAEFPKEGPSILRIQQVVRGDSAAYFCASSPIEETGELFFGEGSRLTVL.